Below, 5 T cell receptor beta chains from the same sample are listed, as sequenced in a study of OX40 agonist ivuxolimab in advanced cancers. Sequencing was performed with immunoSEQ multiplex PCR; in TCRdb, only in-frame clones are kept and a portion is missing. The table lists 95,000 to 100,000 clones, 85% to 95% of them singletons, with 0.25% to 0.3% in the top ten. Source: CD4+ or CD8+ T cells sorted from blood, taken in a trial of the OX40 agonist ivuxolimab. The receptors were gathered from an adult with an advanced solid tumor such as melanoma, head and neck, liver or kidney cancer.

The CDR3 nucleotides read TGCAGCGTACAACAGGGGGGCTATGGCTACACCTTC. Encoded protein: CSVQQGGYGYTF. The V call is TRBV29-1, the J call TRBJ1-2; 8 positions match TRBD1. Germline V gene data show CDR1 as SQVTM and CDR2 as ANQGSEA. The V segment lost 6 bases and the J segment 4 bases; nucleotides outside the gene matches: 4. The CDR3 totals 12 residues.

The CDR3 loop is CARTHRGGGTPYYEQYV. CDR3 coding DNA: TGTGCCAGGACCCACCGGGGAGGGGGCACCCCTTACTACGAGCAGTACGTC. V and J are TRBV15 and TRBJ2-7, with D perhaps matching TRBD1 or TRBD2 (7 bases each). The CDR3 has 17 residues. Germline lookup yields CDR1 LNHNV and CDR2 YYDKDF (reference sequence). V gave up 10 bases and J gave up 3 bases, with 28 bases separating them.

The chain has TRBV6-5 and TRBJ2-3; D is uncertain. The CDR3 extends over 13 amino acids. Trimming removed 1 base at V and 1 base at J, with 3 bases between. Germline CDR1 and CDR2: MNHEY and SVGAGI. DNA for the CDR3: TGTGCCAGCAGTTACTACGGCACAGATACGCAGTATTTT. It translates to CASSYYGTDTQYF.

The chain recombines TRBV5-1 with TRBJ2-3; D is unclear. The germline V and J ends were trimmed by 2 bases and 4 bases, with 14 bases remaining between them. CDR1 is SGHRS and CDR2 is YFSETQ in the germline V gene. This CDR3 has 15 residues. The CDR3 region is CASSLSPNSPDTQYF. The CDR3 bases are TGCGCCAGCAGCTTATCCCCCAACTCCCCAGATACGCAGTATTTT. Looking up the rest from reference TRBV5-1 and TRBJ2-3 gives the full variable domain: KAGVTQTPRYLIKTRGQQVTLSCSPISGHRSVSWYQQTPGQGLQFLFEYFSETQRNKGNFPGRFSGRQFSNSRSEMNVSTLELGDSALYLCASSLSPNSPDTQYFGPGTRLTVL.

As for this clone: Other DNA sequences in the sample encode the same CDR3. This chain connects TRBV30 to TRBJ1-5, with D possibly matching TRBD1 (5 bases). Germline CDR1 GTSNPN, CDR2 SVGIG (reference sequence). This CDR3 is built from 13 residues. V shed 0 bases and J shed 2 bases, with 5 bases lying between them. This CDR3 is CAWSVRGNQPQHF. In DNA, the CDR3 is TGTGCCTGGAGTGTCAGGGGCAATCAGCCCCAGCATTTT. The complete variable domain, with remaining parts taken from reference TRBV30 and TRBJ1-5, reads SQTIHQWPATLVQPVGSPLSLECTVEGTSNPNLYWYRQAAGRGLQLLFYSVGIGQISSEVPQNLSASRPQDRQFILSSKKLLLSDSGFYLCAWSVRGNQPQHFGDGTRLSIL.